This T cell receptor beta chain was profiled in a study of blood T cell repertoires in COVID-19. Study-wide background: Acute and convalescent COVID-19 samples came from the United States, Italy and Spain.

How the authors handled the data: Counts of nucleated cells, estimated from reference gene primer amplification, were obtained. Here immunoSEQ multiplex PCR was the method, and the copy in TCRdb shows in-frame clones only, minus some. That table is the source of V, J and clone size, and D and trimming were worked out from the DNA. In the table there are about 150,000 clones, around 90% of which are singletons. The sample was peripheral blood. The receptor's source is a man in his sixties with COVID-19, enrolled during active disease.

CDR3 coding DNA: TGTGCCAGCAGCTTATTAGCGGGGGGCTCTTCGGGCCCCACAGATACGCAGTATTTT. The encoded protein is CASSLLAGGSSGPTDTQYF. The chain employs TRBV9 and TRBJ2-3, with TRBD2 matching 10 bases. After removal of 4 bases from V and 2 bases from J, the junction contained 16 bases not matched to a gene. The CDR3 totals 19 residues. Germline V CDR1 and CDR2: SGDLS, YYNGEE.